These 30 T cell receptor beta chains share one sample of origin, sequenced in a study of identical twins. One entry per CDR3 protein results from TCRdb running MiXCR on the 5' RACE reads. The sample shows nearly 250,000 distinct CDR3 sequences, 5.5% to 8% of them seen only once. These same records also appear under a second study, on yellow fever vaccine responses in identical twins.

What was sequenced was memory (CD45RO+) T cells sorted from blood. The origin of the receptors is a woman younger than 35 in good health.

This clonotype was counted a few times. V and J are TRBV3-1 and TRBJ2-7; TRBD1 agrees at 7 bases. The germline gives CDR1 LGHDT, CDR2 YNNKEL (reference sequence). Unmatched junction bases numbered 9, after V lost 4 bases and J lost 0 bases. The length of the CDR3 is 16 residues. CDR3 bases: TGTGCCAGCAGCCTAGGGGGCAGGGTCAGCTCCTACGAGCAGTACTTC. Protein sequence: CASSLGGRVSSYEQYF.

The gene calls are TRBV7-2 and TRBJ2-5, with 8 nucleotides matching TRBD2. The germline gives CDR1 SGHTA, CDR2 FQGNSA. This CDR3 spans 16 amino acids. The V and J ends lost 0 bases and 5 bases, in that order; junction bases with no gene match: 8. CDR3 bases: TGTGCCAGCAGCTTAGCGGTTGCGGGGGGTAGGGAGACCCAGTACTTC. Protein product: CASSLAVAGGRETQYF.

This clonotype was detected a few times. This chain uses TRBV14 with TRBJ2-5; TRBD1 might be the D (5 bases). Germline lookup yields CDR1 SGHDN and CDR2 FVKESK. This CDR3 is 17 amino acids long. V was shortened by 4 bases and J by 3 bases, with 21 bases between the two germline ends. Here the CDR3 DNA reads TGTGCCAGCAGCCCCCGGAAACAGGCCAGTAGCAAAGAGACCCAGTACTTC. Translated: CASSPRKQASSKETQYF.

CDR3 bases: TGTGCCAGCAGCCAGGGAGCGGGAGGGGCAGATACGCAGTATTTT. Its protein is CASSQGAGGADTQYF. The rearrangement joins TRBV3-1 to TRBJ2-3; 10 nucleotides line up with TRBD2. Losses at the gene ends were 3 bases for V and 4 bases for J; bases not matched to a gene: 4. The CDR3 is made up of 15 amino acids. Germline V lookup: CDR1 LGHDT, CDR2 YNNKEL (reference sequence).

V gene TRBV20-1 combines with J gene TRBJ2-6; a weak D match, TRBD2 (6 bases). This CDR3 spans 17 amino acids. Trimming took off 5 bases at V and 0 bases at J, with 17 bases between the two ends. Germline CDR1 DFQATT, CDR2 SNEGSKA (reference sequence). The CDR3 loop reads CSARLSGVSSGANVLTF. The DNA for the CDR3 is TGCAGTGCTCGTCTGTCGGGGGTGAGCTCTGGGGCCAACGTCCTGACTTTC.

Of note for this clonotype: One end of the junction varies from germline; a read error may be responsible. The chain couples TRBV2 to TRBJ2-1, with 10 positions matching TRBD1. The CDR3 loop spans 15 amino acids. Germline assignment: CDR1 SNHLY and CDR2 FYNNEI. This CDR3 reads CASREDRGPYNEQFF. CDR3 nucleotides: TGTGCCAGCAGGGAAGACAGGGGGCCCTACAATGAGCAGTTCTTC.

The rearrangement joins TRBV5-1 to TRBJ2-3, with 9 bases aligning to TRBD2. Per germline, CDR1 SGHRS and CDR2 YFSETQ. V lost 5 bases and J lost 4; bases outside the gene matches: 11. The length of the CDR3 is 16 residues. The CDR3: CASRPPGGGAADTQYF. The CDR3, as DNA: TGCGCCAGCAGGCCCCCAGGCGGGGGGGCGGCAGATACGCAGTATTTT.

This clonotype was observed many times. This chain links TRBV6-1 with TRBJ1-1; D might be TRBD1 (6 bases). CDR3 length: 14 amino acids. Germline values: CDR1 MNHNS, CDR2 SASEGT. V shed 7 bases and J shed 5 bases, with 17 bases lying between them. As DNA, the CDR3 is TGTGCCAGCACCTCCGGGACACCGGGGACTGAAGCTTTCTTT. Protein sequence: CASTSGTPGTEAFF.

Many counts were recorded for this clonotype. The V call is TRBV5-1, the J call TRBJ1-1, with D perhaps TRBD1 (6 bases). V lost 1 base, J lost 4 bases, and 11 bases lay in between. This CDR3 has 14 amino acids. CDR1 is SGHRS and CDR2 is YFSETQ in the germline V gene. CDR3 sequence (DNA): TGCGCCAGCAGCTTGACAGGGCGAGGCACTGAAGCTTTCTTT. Protein sequence: CASSLTGRGTEAFF.

This clonotype was detected many times. The rearrangement uses TRBV3-1 and TRBJ2-1, with 8 nucleotides matching TRBD2. The CDR3 is 15 residues long. Per the germline V gene, CDR1 is LGHDT and CDR2 is YNNKEL (reference sequence). Trimming at V came to 1 base and at J to 6 bases, leaving 5 bases not matched to a gene. CDR3 loop: CASSQGGLVFNEQFF. CDR3 nucleotide sequence: TGTGCCAGCAGCCAAGGGGGACTAGTATTCAATGAGCAGTTCTTC.

This clonotype has ten or more counts. The chain has TRBV12-3 or TRBV12-4 and TRBJ1-5; D may be TRBD1 (5 bases). This CDR3 region has 14 residues. The V and J ends lost 3 bases and 7 bases respectively, with 13 bases between them. For the CDR3, the DNA is TGTGCCAGCAGTTTGGGGGACTGGGGGCAGCCCCAGCATTTT. Translated, it gives CASSLGDWGQPQHF.

The chain couples TRBV10-3 to TRBJ1-4; D might be TRBD1 (6 bases). CDR1 is ENHRY, CDR2 SYGVKD, per germline. The CDR3 length is 14 residues. The V and J ends lost 4 bases and 9 bases respectively, with 15 bases between them. The CDR3 here is CAISGEIGQKKLFF. DNA of the CDR3: TGTGCCATCAGTGGTGAAATAGGACAGAAAAAACTGTTTTTT.

This clonotype was observed a handful of times. V and J are TRBV12-3 or TRBV12-4 and TRBJ2-3; 11 bases fit TRBD2. The junction had 13 bases not matched to a gene; V was cut back by 5 bases and J by 9 bases. The CDR3 covers 16 residues. CDR3 sequence reads: CASSPTSGMGGGTQYF. Here the CDR3 DNA reads TGTGCCAGCAGTCCGACTAGCGGGATGGGGGGGGGCACGCAGTATTTT.

This clonotype has only a few counts. The rearrangement uses TRBV20-1 and TRBJ1-1; no definite D call. Germline CDR1 and CDR2: DFQATT and SNEGSKA (reference sequence). The CDR3 has 12 amino acids. V was clipped by 8 bases and J by 5 bases, with 15 bases between them. CDR3: CSSGPPGTEAFF. DNA of the CDR3: TGCAGTTCCGGACCACCGGGGACTGAAGCTTTCTTT.

This sequence joins TRBV5-1 and TRBJ2-4; TRBD1 matches at 7 bases. The trim removed 1 base at V and 7 bases at J, leaving 2 bases unmatched. The CDR3 spans 13 residues. The germline CDR1 and CDR2 sequences are SGHRS and YFSETQ. The CDR3 coding sequence is TGCGCCAGCAGCTTGTCGGGACAGAACATTCAGTACTTC. Translation: CASSLSGQNIQYF.

This clonotype turned up a few times. This chain links TRBV6-5 with TRBJ1-5; D gene unclear. Germline CDR1 MNHEY, CDR2 SVGAGI. V was trimmed by 2 bases and J by 6 bases, leaving 8 bases between them. The CDR3 runs to 13 residues. CDR3 sequence: CASSYKRSQPQHF. As DNA, the CDR3 is TGTGCCAGCAGTTACAAAAGAAGTCAGCCCCAGCATTTT.

There are a few counts of this clonotype. J is TRBJ1-2 and V is TRBV10-3; D call uncertain. The CDR3 consists of 14 residues. V lost 0 bases and J 6 bases, leaving 11 bases between the germline ends. The germline CDR1 and CDR2 sequences are ENHRY and SYGVKD. For the CDR3, the DNA is TGTGCCATCAGTGAGTCCGAGGGCATGGATGGCTACACCTTC. Translated: CAISESEGMDGYTF.

The chain links TRBV7-9 to TRBJ1-1; 9 bases are a match to TRBD1. CDR3 length equals 14 residues. Germline values: CDR1 SEHNR, CDR2 FQNEAQ (reference sequence). Trimming took 4 bases from V and 3 from J; bases not matched to a gene: 3. The CDR3 sequence: CASSSGTGYTEAFF. The CDR3 coding sequence is TGTGCCAGCAGCTCAGGGACAGGGTACACTGAAGCTTTCTTT.

This clonotype has a count of ten or more. The chain recombines TRBV15 with TRBJ2-5; D might be TRBD1 (6 bases). From germline, CDR1 is LNHNV and CDR2 YYDKDF (reference sequence). V gave up 0 bases and J gave up 5 bases, with 16 bases separating them. The CDR3 consists of 16 residues. The CDR3 spells CATSRDPAGVVETQYF. DNA for the CDR3: TGTGCCACCAGCAGAGATCCTGCAGGGGTTGTGGAGACCCAGTACTTC. The entire variable domain, with the rest obtained from reference TRBV15 and TRBJ2-5, is as follows: DAMVIQNPRYQVTQFGKPVTLSCSQTLNHNVMYWYQQKSSQAPKLLFHYYDKDFNNEADTPDNFQSRRPNTSFCFLDIRSPGLGDTAMYLCATSRDPAGVVETQYFGPGTRLLVL.

V gene TRBV27 combines with J gene TRBJ2-1, with 9 bases matching TRBD1. V dropped 4 bases and J dropped 1; count of bases not matched to a gene: 2. This CDR3 is 15 amino acids long. Germline V gives CDR1 MNHEY, CDR2 SMNVEV (reference sequence). In DNA form, the CDR3 reads TGTGCCAGCAGTTCACAGGGGGCATCCTACAATGAGCAGTTCTTC. Translation gives CASSSQGASYNEQFF.

This clonotype was picked up many times. The chain combines TRBV7-2 with TRBJ2-1; D possibly matches TRBD1 or TRBD2 (5 bases each). The V end lost 6 bases, the J end lost 0 bases, and 18 bases lay between the germline ends. Germline V gene sequence: CDR1 SGHTA, CDR2 FQGNSA. The CDR3 loop spans 17 amino acids. In nucleotides, the CDR3 is TGTGCCAGCAGGCGTGGGGGTGGAGGCTACTCCTACAATGAGCAGTTCTTC. Translation: CASRRGGGGYSYNEQFF. Full variable domain (missing parts from reference TRBV7-2 and TRBJ2-1): GAGVSQSPSNKVTEKGKDVELRCDPISGHTALYWYRQSLGQGLEFLIYFQGNSAPDKSGLPSDRFSAERTGGSVSTLTIQRTQQEDSAVYLCASRRGGGGYSYNEQFFGPGTRLTVL.

The V call is TRBV6-1, the J call TRBJ1-2, with 7 bases that match TRBD1. V lost 0 bases to trimming and J lost 8 bases; unmatched junction nucleotides: 9. The germline gives CDR1 MNHNS, CDR2 SASEGT. The CDR3 is made up of 15 amino acids. The CDR3 DNA sequence: TGTGCCAGCAGTGAAGCGAGGGGACAGACGGCCGGCTACACCTTC. This translates into CASSEARGQTAGYTF.

In this sample, this clonotype turned up many times. The chain combines TRBV6-5 with TRBJ2-2; tentative D call: TRBD1 (5 bases). The CDR3 has 15 amino acids. With 4 bases removed from V and 3 bases from J, the gap between germline ends came to 12 bases. The germline V gene encodes CDR1 MNHEY and CDR2 SVGAGI. This CDR3 reads CASSFFQGDTGELFF. For the CDR3, the DNA is TGTGCCAGCAGTTTTTTTCAGGGCGACACCGGGGAGCTGTTTTTT.

The chain combines TRBV5-1 with TRBJ2-1; 8 bases agree with TRBD2. Per germline, CDR1 SGHRS and CDR2 YFSETQ. The CDR3 runs to 14 residues. The J segment lost 5 bases and the V segment lost 3 bases, leaving 4 bases of the junction unmatched. This CDR3 reads CASSYGRANNEQFF. The CDR3 nucleotides read TGCGCCAGCAGCTACGGGAGGGCCAACAATGAGCAGTTCTTC. Variable domain in full (rest from reference TRBV5-1 and TRBJ2-1): KAGVTQTPRYLIKTRGQQVTLSCSPISGHRSVSWYQQTPGQGLQFLFEYFSETQRNKGNFPGRFSGRQFSNSRSEMNVSTLELGDSALYLCASSYGRANNEQFFGPGTRLTVL.

The sample holds many counts of this clonotype. The rearrangement links TRBV12-3 or TRBV12-4 to TRBJ1-5; 7 positions match TRBD1. The CDR3 runs to 13 residues. J was trimmed by 5 bases and V by 10 bases; bases with no gene match: 8. CDR3 nucleotide sequence: TGTGCCACCAGCCGGGACAGCCATCAGCCCCAGCATTTT. Its protein is CATSRDSHQPQHF.

This chain links TRBV20-1 with TRBJ2-5, with TRBD2 matching 16 bases. Germline-derived CDR1 and CDR2 are DFQATT and SNEGSKA (reference sequence). The CDR3 loop spans 18 amino acids. J lost 3 bases, V lost 5 bases, and 12 bases had no gene match. CDR3 sequence (DNA): TGCAGTGCTGGGGGACTAGCGGGGGGGCGGCTCGAGGAAGAGACCCAGTACTTC. It translates to CSAGGLAGGRLEEETQYF.

Regarding this clonotype: One junction end does not reproduce the germline sequence, and a read error may be involved. The chain recombines TRBV7-2 with TRBJ2-5; D remains ambiguous. Germline V CDR1 and CDR2: SGHTA, FQGNSA. The CDR3 totals 12 residues. DNA for the CDR3: TGTGCCAGCGGCTTAGGGCTAGAGACCCAGTACTTC. It codes for CASGLGLETQYF.

This clonotype was seen more than once but under ten times. The rearrangement joins TRBV10-3 to TRBJ1-2, with D tentatively TRBD1 (6 bases). Between the trimmed V and J ends, which lost 6 bases and 2 bases, there was a span of 10 bases. The V gene's germline CDR1 is ENHRY and CDR2 SYGVKD. The CDR3 loop spans 13 amino acids. CDR3: CAISRGSNYGYTF. Here the CDR3 DNA reads TGTGCCATCAGCAGGGGATCGAACTATGGCTACACCTTC.

In its sample, this clonotype was seen a few times. The genes are TRBV7-6 and TRBJ2-2, with D possibly being TRBD2 (7 bases). The germline V gene has CDR1 SGHVS and CDR2 FNYEAQ. V was shortened by 6 bases and J by 2 bases, with 16 bases between the two germline ends. The CDR3 is 16 residues long. CDR3 residues: CASRNGGAQNTGELFF. Here the CDR3 DNA reads TGTGCCAGCAGAAATGGGGGGGCGCAAAACACCGGGGAGCTGTTTTTT.

This clonotype was counted at least ten times. V and J are TRBV11-3 and TRBJ2-1, with TRBD1 matching 7 bases. J was trimmed by 5 bases and V by 5 bases; bases with no gene match: 6. CDR1 SGHNT and CDR2 YENEEA come from the germline V gene. This CDR3 has 14 residues. This CDR3 reads CASSAGQANNEQFF. CDR3 nucleotides: TGTGCCAGCAGCGCCGGACAGGCAAACAATGAGCAGTTCTTC. The whole variable domain, remainder taken from reference TRBV11-3 and TRBJ2-1, is EAGVVQSPRYKIIEKKQPVAFWCNPISGHNTLYWYLQNLGQGPELLIRYENEEAVDDSQLPKDRFSAERLKGVDSTLKIQPAELGDSAVYLCASSAGQANNEQFFGPGTRLTVL.